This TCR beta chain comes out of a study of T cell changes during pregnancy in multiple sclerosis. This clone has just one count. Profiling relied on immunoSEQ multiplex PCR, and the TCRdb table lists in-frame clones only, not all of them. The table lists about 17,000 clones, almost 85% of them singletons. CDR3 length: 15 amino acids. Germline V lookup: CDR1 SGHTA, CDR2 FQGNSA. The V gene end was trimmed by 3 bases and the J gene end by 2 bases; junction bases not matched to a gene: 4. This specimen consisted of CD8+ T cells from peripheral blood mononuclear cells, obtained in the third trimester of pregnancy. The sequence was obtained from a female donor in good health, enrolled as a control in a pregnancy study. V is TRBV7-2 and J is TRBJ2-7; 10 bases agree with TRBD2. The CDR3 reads CASSFSLAGTYEQYF. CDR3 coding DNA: TGTGCCAGCAGCTTCTCACTAGCGGGGACCTACGAGCAGTACTTC.